This T cell receptor (beta chain) is drawn from a study of regulatory T cells in long-lasting Graves disease. The time point here: persistent/refractory GD, antithyroid drugs over 5 years with positive TRAb. There was RNA extracted from PBMCs, and the TCR library was made from it. Germline assignment: CDR1 SQVTM and CDR2 ANQGSEA. Trimming cost V 4 bases and J 2 bases; bases outside gene matches: 4. The CDR3 covers 13 residues. This clonotype was seen a few times. iRepertoire HTBI primers and Arm-PCR of CDR3 regions built TCR beta libraries. In the original analysis: Identification of gene segments yielded over 60 TRBV and more than eleven TRBJ across samples. TCRdb passed the multiplex PCR reads through MiXCR, listing each CDR3 protein once. These V and J calls rely on TCRdb rather than the paper's analysis. The sample comprises about 300,000 distinct CDR3 sequences, roughly a fifth of which are singletons, and roughly three fifths rests with the top ten.

The sequence derives from a female donor with Graves disease. The chain carries TRBV29-1 and TRBJ2-5, with 7 positions matching TRBD1. Sequencing was performed on peripheral blood mononuclear cells (PBMCs), taken when the disease was refractory, from a patient treated with antithyroid drugs. CDR3: CSVGQGVQETQYF. CDR3 DNA: TGCAGCGTTGGACAGGGAGTACAAGAGACCCAGTACTTC. The full variable domain, in which reference TRBV29-1 and TRBJ2-5 provide the parts outside the CDR3, is SAVISQKPSRDICQRGTSLTIQCQVDSQVTMMFWYRQQPGQSLTLIATANQGSEATYESGFVIDKFPISRPNLTFSTLTVSNMSPEDSSIYLCSVGQGVQETQYFGPGTRLLVL.